The source of this T cell receptor beta chain is a study of blood T cell repertoires in COVID-19. Study as a whole: Samples representing acute and convalescent COVID-19 were sourced from the United States, Italy and Spain. The analysed material was cDNA or gDNA that came from T cells, B-cell-depleted T cells, or PBMCs.

Profiled with immunoSEQ multiplex PCR; TCRdb holds only in-frame clones, not every one. The sample lists around 470,000 clones; 90% were seen once. Enrolled through a virtual design, the participants were between 18 and 89 years of age and came from around 25 US areas. Resolution of symptoms, clearance, or two negative PCRs was present in recovered Cohort 3 donors. Germline loops: CDR1 MDHEN, CDR2 SYDVKM. CDR3 size: 14 residues. With 1 base clipped from V and 3 bases from J, the junction kept 3 bases outside the gene matches. The clonotype was recovered from a young man who had recovered from COVID-19. Material for sequencing was PBMCs or T cells enriched from blood (not recorded which). The V call is TRBV28, the J call TRBJ2-7, with TRBD2 matching 7 bases. The CDR3 DNA reads as TGTGCCAGCAGTTTATATTCTAGCGGCTACGAGCAGTACTTC. Its translation: CASSLYSSGYEQYF.